This entry describes one T cell receptor beta chain. What it recognizes is unknown. Described treatment: oral pan-JAK inhibitor, 5-10 mg twice daily. Alopecia areata patients had lesional scalp punch biopsies and peripheral blood taken from them. TCR sequencing used cDNA made by reverse transcription of extracted RNA. The assay was immunoSEQ multiplex PCR, and TCRdb's table has in-frame clones only and misses some. The sample carries approximately 180,000 clones, 58% recorded once. These data belong to a study of CD8+ T cells in alopecia areata. Study context: Those treated were given oral tofacitinib at 5 to 10 mg twice daily. After 6 to 18 months of tofacitinib, follow-up continued 6 months off drug.

Findings and caveats of the study: Greater clonality was observed in lesional scalp samples, especially alopecia totalis/universalis, versus normal scalp.

Germline lookup yields CDR1 SNHLY and CDR2 FYNNEI. The V end lost 7 bases, the J end lost 8 bases, and 15 bases lay between the germline ends. This CDR3 spans 13 amino acids. Sequenced material: CD4+ T cells sorted from blood, taken at approximately week 60, from a patient treated with tofacitinib. This clonotype was obtained from a human donor with alopecia areata. The chain is built from TRBV2 and TRBJ1-3, with D maybe TRBD1 (5 bases). CDR3 residues: CASTVLQGDTIYF. The CDR3 nucleotides are TGTGCCAGCACCGTACTGCAGGGAGACACCATATATTTT.